This T cell receptor beta chain was documented in a study of blood T cell repertoires in COVID-19. Across the study: From T cells, B-cell-depleted T cells, or PBMCs came the material, which was cDNA or gDNA.

Here immunoSEQ multiplex PCR was the method, and the copy in TCRdb shows in-frame clones only, minus some. Seen here are about 98,000 clones, 86% observed once, and the top ten hold about a tenth. V lost 1 base and J lost 5, with 12 bases in between. This CDR3 is 15 amino acids long. The V gene's germline CDR1 is SGHVS and CDR2 FNYEAQ. Sequenced input: peripheral blood. The TCR originated in a man over 45 with acute or convalescent COVID-19. The V call is TRBV7-6, the J call TRBJ2-1; D gene unclear. The CDR3 bases are TGTGCCAGCAGCTTAGGGCAGTTGGCAAACAATGAGCAGTTCTTC. Translation gives CASSLGQLANNEQFF.